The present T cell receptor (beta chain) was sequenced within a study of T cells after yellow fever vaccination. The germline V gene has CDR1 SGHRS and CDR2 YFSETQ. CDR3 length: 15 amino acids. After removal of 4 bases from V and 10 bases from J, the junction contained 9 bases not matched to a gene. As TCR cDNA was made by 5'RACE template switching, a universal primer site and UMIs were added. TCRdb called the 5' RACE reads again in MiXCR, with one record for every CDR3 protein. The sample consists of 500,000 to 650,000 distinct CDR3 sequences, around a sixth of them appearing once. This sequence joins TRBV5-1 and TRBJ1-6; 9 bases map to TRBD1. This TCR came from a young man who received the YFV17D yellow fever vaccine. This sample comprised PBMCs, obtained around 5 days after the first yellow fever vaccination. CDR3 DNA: TGCGCCAGCAGCAGAAATACAGGGGGCGAATCACCCCTCCACTTT. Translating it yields CASSRNTGGESPLHF.